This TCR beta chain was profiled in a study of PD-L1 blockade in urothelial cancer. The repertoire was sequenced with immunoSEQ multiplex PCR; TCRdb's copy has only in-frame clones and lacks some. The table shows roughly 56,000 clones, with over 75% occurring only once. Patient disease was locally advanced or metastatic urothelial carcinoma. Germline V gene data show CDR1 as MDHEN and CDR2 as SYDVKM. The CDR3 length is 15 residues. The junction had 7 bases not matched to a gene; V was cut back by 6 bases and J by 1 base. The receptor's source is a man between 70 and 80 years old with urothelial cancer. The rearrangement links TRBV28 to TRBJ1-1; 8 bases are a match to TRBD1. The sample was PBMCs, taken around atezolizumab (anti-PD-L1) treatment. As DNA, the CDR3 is TGTGCCAGCAGCCGTCCCGGGACAGGGAACACTGAAGCTTTCTTT. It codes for CASSRPGTGNTEAFF.